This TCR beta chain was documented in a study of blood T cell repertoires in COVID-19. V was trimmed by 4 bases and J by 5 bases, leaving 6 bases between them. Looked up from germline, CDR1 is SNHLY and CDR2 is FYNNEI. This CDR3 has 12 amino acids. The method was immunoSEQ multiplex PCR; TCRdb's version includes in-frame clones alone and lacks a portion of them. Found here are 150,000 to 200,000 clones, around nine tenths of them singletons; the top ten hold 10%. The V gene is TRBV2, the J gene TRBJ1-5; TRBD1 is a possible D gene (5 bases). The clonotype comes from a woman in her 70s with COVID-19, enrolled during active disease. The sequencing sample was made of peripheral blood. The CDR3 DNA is TGTGCCAGCAGTGCGGGGGATCAGCCCCAGCATTTT. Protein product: CASSAGDQPQHF.